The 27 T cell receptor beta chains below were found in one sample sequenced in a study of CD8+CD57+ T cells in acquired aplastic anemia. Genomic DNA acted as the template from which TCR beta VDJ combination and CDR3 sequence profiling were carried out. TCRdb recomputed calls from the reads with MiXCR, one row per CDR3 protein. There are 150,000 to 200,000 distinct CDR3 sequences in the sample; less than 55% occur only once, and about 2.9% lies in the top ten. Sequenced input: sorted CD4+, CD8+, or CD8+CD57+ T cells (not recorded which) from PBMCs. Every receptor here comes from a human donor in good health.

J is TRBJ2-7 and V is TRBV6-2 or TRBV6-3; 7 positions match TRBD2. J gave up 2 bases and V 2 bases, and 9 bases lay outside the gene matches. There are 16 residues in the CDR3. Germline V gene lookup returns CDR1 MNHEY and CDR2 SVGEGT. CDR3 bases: TGTGCCAGCAGTTACCCTAGGCTAGCGGAGACCTACGAGCAGTACTTC. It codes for CASSYPRLAETYEQYF.

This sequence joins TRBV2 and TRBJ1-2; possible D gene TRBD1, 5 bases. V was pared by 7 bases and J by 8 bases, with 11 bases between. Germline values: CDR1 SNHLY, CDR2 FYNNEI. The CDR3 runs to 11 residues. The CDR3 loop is CASTGLRGYTF. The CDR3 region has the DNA TGTGCCAGCACGGGGCTTCGAGGCTACACCTTC.

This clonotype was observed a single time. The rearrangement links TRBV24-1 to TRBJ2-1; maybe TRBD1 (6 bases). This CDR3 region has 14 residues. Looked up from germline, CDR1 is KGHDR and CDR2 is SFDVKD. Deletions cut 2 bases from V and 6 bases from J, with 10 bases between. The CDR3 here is CATSDCEGVNEQFF. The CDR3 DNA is TGTGCCACCAGTGATTGCGAGGGGGTCAATGAGCAGTTCTTC.

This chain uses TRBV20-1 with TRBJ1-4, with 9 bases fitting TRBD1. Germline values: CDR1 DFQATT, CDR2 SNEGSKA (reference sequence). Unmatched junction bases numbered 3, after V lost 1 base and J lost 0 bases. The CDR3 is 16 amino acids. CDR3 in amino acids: CSARGRTGATNEKLFF. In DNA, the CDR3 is TGCAGTGCTAGAGGGCGGACAGGGGCAACTAATGAAAAACTGTTTTTT.

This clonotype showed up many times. CDR3 loop: CASSHPMYLGSYNEQFF. The DNA of the CDR3 is TGTGCCAGCAGCCATCCCATGTATTTAGGGTCCTACAATGAGCAGTTCTTC. V and J are TRBV9 and TRBJ2-1, with D hard to call. V dropped 4 bases and J dropped 1 base, with 18 bases sitting between them. Germline loops: CDR1 SGDLS, CDR2 YYNGEE. The CDR3 runs to 17 residues.

The CDR3 DNA reads TGTGCCAGCAGTGGTAACAGGAGGTTGGACACCGGGGAGGATACGCAGTATTTT. It is translated as CASSGNRRLDTGEDTQYF. The V gene is TRBV25-1, the J gene TRBJ2-3; D tentatively reads TRBD1 or TRBD2 (5 bases each). Germline V lookup: CDR1 MGHDK, CDR2 SYGVNS. Trimming removed 4 bases at V and 6 bases at J, with 26 bases between. CDR3 length: 18 amino acids.

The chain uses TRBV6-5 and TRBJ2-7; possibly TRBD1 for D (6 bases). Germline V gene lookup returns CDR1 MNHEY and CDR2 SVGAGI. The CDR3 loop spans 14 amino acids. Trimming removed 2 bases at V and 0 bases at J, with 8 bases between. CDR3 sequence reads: CASSYGTNSYEQYF. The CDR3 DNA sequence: TGTGCCAGCAGTTACGGGACAAACTCCTACGAGCAGTACTTC.

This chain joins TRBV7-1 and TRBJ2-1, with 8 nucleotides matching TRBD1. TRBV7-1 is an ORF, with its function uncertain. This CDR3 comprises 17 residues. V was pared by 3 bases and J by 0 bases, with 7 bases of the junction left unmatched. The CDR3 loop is CASSSPTGGSSYNEQFF. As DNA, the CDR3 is TGTGCCAGCAGCTCCCCTACAGGGGGAAGCTCCTACAATGAGCAGTTCTTC.

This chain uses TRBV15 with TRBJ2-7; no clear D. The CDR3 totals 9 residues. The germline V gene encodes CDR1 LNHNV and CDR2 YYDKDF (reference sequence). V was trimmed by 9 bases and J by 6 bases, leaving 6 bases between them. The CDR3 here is CATISEQYF. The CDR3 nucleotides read TGTGCCACTATTAGCGAGCAGTACTTC.

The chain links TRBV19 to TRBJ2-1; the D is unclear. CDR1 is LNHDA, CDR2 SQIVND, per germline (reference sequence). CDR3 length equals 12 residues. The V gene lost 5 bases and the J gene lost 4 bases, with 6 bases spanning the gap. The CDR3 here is CASSLWYNEQFF. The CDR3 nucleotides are TGTGCCAGTAGTCTGTGGTACAATGAGCAGTTCTTC.

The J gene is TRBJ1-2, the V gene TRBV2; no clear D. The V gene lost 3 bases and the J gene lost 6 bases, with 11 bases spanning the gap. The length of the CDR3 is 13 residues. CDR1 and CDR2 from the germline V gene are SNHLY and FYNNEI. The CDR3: CASSEFVANGYTF. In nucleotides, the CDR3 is TGTGCCAGCAGTGAGTTCGTAGCGAATGGCTACACCTTC.

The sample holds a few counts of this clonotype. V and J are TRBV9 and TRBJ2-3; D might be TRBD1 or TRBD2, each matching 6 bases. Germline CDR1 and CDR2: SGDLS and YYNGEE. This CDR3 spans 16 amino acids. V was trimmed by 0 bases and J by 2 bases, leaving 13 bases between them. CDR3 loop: CASSVGVGGPTDTQYF. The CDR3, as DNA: TGTGCCAGCAGCGTAGGAGTTGGGGGGCCCACAGATACGCAGTATTTT.

This CDR3 reads CASSPVQETQYF. CDR3 bases: TGTGCCAGCTCACCGGTTCAAGAGACCCAGTACTTC. This sequence joins TRBV18 and TRBJ2-5, with D unclear. This CDR3 contains 12 residues. V was clipped by 3 bases and J by 2 bases, with 4 bases between them. The germline CDR1 and CDR2 sequences are KGHSH and LQKENI. Together with reference TRBV18 and TRBJ2-5, the CDR3 gives the full variable domain: NAGVMQNPRHLVRRRGQEARLRCSPMKGHSHVYWYRQLPEEGLKFMVYLQKENIIDESGMPKERFSAEFPKEGPSILRIQQVVRGDSAAYFCASSPVQETQYFGPGTRLLVL.

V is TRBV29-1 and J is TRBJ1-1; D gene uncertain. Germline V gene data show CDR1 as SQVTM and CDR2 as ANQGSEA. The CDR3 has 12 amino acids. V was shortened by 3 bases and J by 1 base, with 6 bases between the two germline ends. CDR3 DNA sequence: TGCAGCGTTGATCTCCGGAACACTGAAGCTTTCTTT. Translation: CSVDLRNTEAFF.

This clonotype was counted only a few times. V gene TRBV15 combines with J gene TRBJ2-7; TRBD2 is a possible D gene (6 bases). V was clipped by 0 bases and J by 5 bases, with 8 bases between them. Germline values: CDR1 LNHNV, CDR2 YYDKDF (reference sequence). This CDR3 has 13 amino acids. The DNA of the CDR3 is TGTGCCACCAGCAGAGATCCGGGGGACGAGCAGTACTTC. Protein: CATSRDPGDEQYF.

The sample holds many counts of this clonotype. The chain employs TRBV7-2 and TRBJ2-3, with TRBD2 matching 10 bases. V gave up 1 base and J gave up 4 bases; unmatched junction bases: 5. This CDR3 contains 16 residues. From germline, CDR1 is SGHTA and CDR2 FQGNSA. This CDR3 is CASSLGVTSGADTQYF. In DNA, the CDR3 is TGTGCCAGCAGCTTAGGGGTAACTAGCGGGGCAGATACGCAGTATTTT.

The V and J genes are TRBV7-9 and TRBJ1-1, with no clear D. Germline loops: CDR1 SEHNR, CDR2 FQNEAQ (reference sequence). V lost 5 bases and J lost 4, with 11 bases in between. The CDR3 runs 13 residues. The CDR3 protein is CASSLTVGTEAFF. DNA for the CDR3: TGTGCCAGCAGCCTAACAGTCGGCACTGAAGCTTTCTTT. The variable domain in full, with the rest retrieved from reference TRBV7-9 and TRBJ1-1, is DTGVSQNPRHKITKRGQNVTFRCDPISEHNRLYWYRQTLGQGPEFLTYFQNEAQLEKSRLLSDRFSAERPKGSFSTLEIQRTEQGDSAMYLCASSLTVGTEAFFGQGTRLTVV.

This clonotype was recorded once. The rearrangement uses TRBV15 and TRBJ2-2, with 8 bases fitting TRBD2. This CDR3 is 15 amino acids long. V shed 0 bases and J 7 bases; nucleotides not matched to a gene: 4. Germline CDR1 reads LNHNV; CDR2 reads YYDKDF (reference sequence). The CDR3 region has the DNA TGTGCCACCAGCAGAGATATGGGGACTAGCGGGGAGCTGTTTTTT. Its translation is CATSRDMGTSGELFF.

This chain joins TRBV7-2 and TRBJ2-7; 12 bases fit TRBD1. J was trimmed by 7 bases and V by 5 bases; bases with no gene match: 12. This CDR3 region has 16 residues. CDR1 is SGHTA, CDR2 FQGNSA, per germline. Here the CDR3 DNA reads TGTGCCAGCAGCCCCGGCCTGGGACAGGGGGCACAAGAGCAGTACTTC. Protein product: CASSPGLGQGAQEQYF.

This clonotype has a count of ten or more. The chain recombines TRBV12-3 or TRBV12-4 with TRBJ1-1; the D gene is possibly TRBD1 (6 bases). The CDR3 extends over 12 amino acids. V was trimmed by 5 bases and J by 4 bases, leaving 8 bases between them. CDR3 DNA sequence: TGTGCCAGCAGTAGGACAGCCACTGAAGCTTTCTTT. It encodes CASSRTATEAFF.

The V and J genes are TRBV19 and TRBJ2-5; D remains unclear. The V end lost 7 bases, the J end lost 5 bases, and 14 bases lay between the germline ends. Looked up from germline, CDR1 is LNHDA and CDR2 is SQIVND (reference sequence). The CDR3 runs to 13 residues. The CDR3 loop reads CASTGVRVETQYF. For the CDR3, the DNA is TGTGCCAGTACCGGCGTCCGGGTCGAGACCCAGTACTTC. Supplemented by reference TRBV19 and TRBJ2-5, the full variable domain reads DGGITQSPKYLFRKEGQNVTLSCEQNLNHDAMYWYRQDPGQGLRLIYYSQIVNDFQKGDIAEGYSVSREKKESFPLTVTSAQKNPTAFYLCASTGVRVETQYFGPGTRLLVL.

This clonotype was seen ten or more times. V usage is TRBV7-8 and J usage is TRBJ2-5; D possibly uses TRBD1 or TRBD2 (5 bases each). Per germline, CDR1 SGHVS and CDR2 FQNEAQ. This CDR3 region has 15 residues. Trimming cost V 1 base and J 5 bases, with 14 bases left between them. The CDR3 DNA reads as TGTGCCAGCAGCTTAGGTGGGGGTACACGGGAGACCCAGTACTTC. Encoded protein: CASSLGGGTRETQYF.

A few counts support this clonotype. CDR3 DNA: TGTGCCACAGGGGGCGCAGGAAATGAGCAGTTCTTC. Translation: CATGGAGNEQFF. V is TRBV24-1 and J is TRBJ2-1, with TRBD1 identical over 7 bases. The CDR3 spans 12 residues. From germline, CDR1 is KGHDR and CDR2 SFDVKD. V lost 10 bases to trimming and J lost 7 bases; unmatched junction nucleotides: 6.

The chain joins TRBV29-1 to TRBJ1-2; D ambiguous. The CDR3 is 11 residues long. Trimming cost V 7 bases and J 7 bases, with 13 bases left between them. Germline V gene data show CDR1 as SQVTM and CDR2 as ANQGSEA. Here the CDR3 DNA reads TGCAGCGCTGTGGAGAATGGTGGCTACACCTTC. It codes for CSAVENGGYTF. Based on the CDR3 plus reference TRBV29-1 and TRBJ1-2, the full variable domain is SAVISQKPSRDICQRGTSLTIQCQVDSQVTMMFWYRQQPGQSLTLIATANQGSEATYESGFVIDKFPISRPNLTFSTLTVSNMSPEDSSIYLCSAVENGGYTFGSGTRLTVV.

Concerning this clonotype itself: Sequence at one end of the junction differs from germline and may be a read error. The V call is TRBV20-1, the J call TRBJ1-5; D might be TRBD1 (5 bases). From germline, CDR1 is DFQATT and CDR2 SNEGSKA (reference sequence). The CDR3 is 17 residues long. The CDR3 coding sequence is TGCAGTGCTCGAGACAGTGGGGCGGGATATAGCAATCAGCCCCAGCATTTT. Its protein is CSARDSGAGYSNQPQHF.

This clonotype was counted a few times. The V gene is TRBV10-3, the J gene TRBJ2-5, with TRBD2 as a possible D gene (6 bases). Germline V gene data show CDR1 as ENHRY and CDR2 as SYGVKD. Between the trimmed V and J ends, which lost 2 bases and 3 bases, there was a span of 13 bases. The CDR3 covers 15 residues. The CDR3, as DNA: TGTGCCATCAGTGAGCTCGCGGGGACGAAAGAGACCCAGTACTTC. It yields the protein CAISELAGTKETQYF.

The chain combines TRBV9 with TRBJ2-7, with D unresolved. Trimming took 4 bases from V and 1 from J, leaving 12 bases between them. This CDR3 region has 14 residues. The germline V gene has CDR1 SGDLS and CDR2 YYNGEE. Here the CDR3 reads CASSQSLGSYEQYF. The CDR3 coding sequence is TGTGCCAGCAGCCAATCGTTGGGTTCCTACGAGCAGTACTTC.